One TCR beta chain is described in this entry. What it binds is unknown. This entry belongs to a study of blood T cells in healthy people across ages. Healthy Caucasians from Russia aged about 6 to 90 served as donors. Researchers collected 9.5 to 10 milliliters of peripheral blood from every single donor. The study, taken as a whole, reports: Naive T cell percentage by flow cytometry tracked strongly with beta diversity. Per million T cells, TCR beta diversity dropped about linearly as age rose.

The CDR3 sequence is 16 residues long. From germline, CDR1 is LGHDT and CDR2 YNNKEL (reference sequence). Using a J-beta primer mix together with a sample-barcoded 5' primer, a second PCR was run for roughly 6 to 11 cycles. In TCRdb, the 5' RACE reads were re-called with MiXCR into one record per CDR3 protein. Of over 600,000 distinct CDR3 sequences in the sample, approximately 40% are singletons; the top ten hold 30%. The V call is TRBV3-1, the J call TRBJ2-5; 7 bases map to TRBD1. The J call could be wrong; TRBJ2-7 is a better fit for the DNA end. Sequencing was performed on blood. The receptor comes from a man older than 75 in good health. CDR3 nucleotide sequence: TGTGCCAGCAGCCAAGATCTGCTGACAGGGTGGAACGAGCAGTACTTC. This codes for CASSQDLLTGWNEQYF.